This T cell receptor beta chain was sequenced for a study of blood T cell repertoires in COVID-19. The protocol was immunoSEQ multiplex PCR, while the TCRdb copy is restricted to in-frame clones and leaves out a portion. There are 99,000 or so clones in the sample; more than 80% occur only once, and roughly 9.4% lies in the top ten. Germline assignment: CDR1 MNHEY and CDR2 SMNVEV (reference sequence). This CDR3 comprises 13 residues. Deletions cut 3 bases from V and 7 bases from J, with 13 bases between. The TCR comes from a woman in her 70s with acute or convalescent COVID-19. V usage is TRBV27 and J usage is TRBJ2-7; D is perhaps TRBD2 (5 bases). The sequenced sample consisted of peripheral blood. The CDR3 sequence is CASSFTGPGEQYF. The DNA for the CDR3 is TGTGCCAGCAGTTTTACCGGGCCGGGGGAGCAGTACTTC.